The sequence of this T cell receptor (beta chain) was determined in a study of blood T cell repertoires in COVID-19. Study-wide context: Samples of COVID-19 (acute and convalescent) were obtained from the United States, Italy and Spain.

Authors' methods: From reference gene primer amplification, estimates of nucleated cell counts were derived. Sequenced by immunoSEQ multiplex PCR; TCRdb stores in-frame clones only, minus some. Clone size and V and J calls were adopted from that table, with D and trimming inferred from the DNA. The table has 130,000 or so clones, more than 85% seen once. In germline, CDR1 is GTSNPN, CDR2 SVGIG (reference sequence). The CDR3 is 13 residues long. V lost 0 bases and J lost 3, with 7 bases in between. The chain combines TRBV30 with TRBJ2-3; the D gene is possibly TRBD2 (5 bases). This sequence was found in a man in his fifties or sixties with active or convalescent COVID-19. The sequenced sample was peripheral blood. CDR3 sequence: CAWSVGLTDTQYF. Here the CDR3 DNA reads TGTGCCTGGAGTGTAGGACTTACAGATACGCAGTATTTT.